Reported below is one T cell receptor (beta chain). Its antigen remains unknown. As for time point: patch test 1, 2 weeks after DPC sensitization. Treatment noted: therapeutic diphenylcyclopropenone sensitization with weekly scalp DPC. Trimming removed 4 bases at V and 15 bases at J, with 19 bases between. CDR1 and CDR2 (germline): SQVTM, ANQGSEA. This CDR3 contains 12 residues. The entry originates in a study of human T cells and chemical hapten exposure. About the study: Women made up most patients, who had alopecia areata, totalis or universalis. Findings and limits, study-wide: Healthy people's immune response may differ from that of the donors, who had alopecia. PT1 expanded TCR counts and patch test score correlated positively. Following DPC sensitization, TCRs present above 1 in 1000 frequency showed no change.

Via MiXCR, TCRdb re-called the RACE reads, giving one row per CDR3 protein. Counted here are around 75,000 distinct CDR3 sequences, about 12% occurring once; the ten biggest clones make up 3.5%. The TCR was taken from a woman aged 55-70 years with alopecia areata. Some clones in this sample may be carry-over from other donors' samples. Here the sequenced sample was whole blood, taken in connection with sensitization to the hapten diphenylcyclopropenone (DPC). The chain couples TRBV29-1 to TRBJ2-1; TRBD1 is a possible D gene (6 bases). The CDR3 DNA is TGCAGCGTTGGGAACACTGGGGACATTGGGTTCTTC. Translation: CSVGNTGDIGFF.